The 15 T cell receptor beta chains below come from one sample, sequenced in a study of human thymus T cells. Libraries were prepared by immunoSEQ multiplex PCR; TCRdb keeps only in-frame clonotypes and omits some of them. The sample has just over 45,000 clones; 95% are singletons. Sequencing used blood. Receptor source: a girl less than two years old with a congenital heart defect but otherwise immunologically healthy.

CDR3 sequence reads: CASSESRGGYGYTF. Written as DNA, the CDR3 is TGCGCCAGCAGTGAGTCCAGAGGGGGCTATGGCTACACCTTC. The V gene is TRBV10-1, the J gene TRBJ1-2; possible D gene TRBD1, 6 bases. The CDR3 extends over 14 amino acids. The V and J ends lost 0 bases and 4 bases respectively, with 9 bases between them. Germline V gene sequence: CDR1 WNHNN, CDR2 SYGVQD (reference sequence).

The V call is TRBV18, the J call TRBJ1-1; D remains unclear. Trimming left V 3 bases short and J 3 bases short, with 8 bases between. Germline V gene sequence: CDR1 KGHSH, CDR2 LQKENI. There are 13 residues in the CDR3. CDR3 residues: CASSPVGYTEAFF. CDR3 sequence (DNA): TGTGCCAGCTCACCCGTCGGGTACACTGAAGCTTTCTTT.

The V and J genes are TRBV28 and TRBJ2-1, with D perhaps TRBD2 (6 bases). Germline V gene lookup returns CDR1 MDHEN and CDR2 SYDVKM. The CDR3 runs to 12 residues. The V and J ends lost 2 bases and 8 bases respectively, with 7 bases between them. Here the CDR3 DNA reads TGTGCCAGCAGTTTAGCGGGATATGAGCAGTTCTTC. This sequence encodes CASSLAGYEQFF. The whole variable domain, remainder taken from reference TRBV28 and TRBJ2-1, is DVKVTQSSRYLVKRTGEKVFLECVQDMDHENMFWYRQDPGLGLRLIYFSYDVKMKEKGDIPEGYSVSREKKERFSLILESASTNQTSMYLCASSLAGYEQFFGPGTRLTVL.

This chain joins TRBV5-4 and TRBJ2-1; 11 positions agree with TRBD2. Germline V gene data show CDR1 as SGHNT and CDR2 as YYREEE (reference sequence). This CDR3 comprises 16 residues. The V and J ends lost 4 bases and 3 bases, in that order; junction bases with no gene match: 6. The CDR3 DNA is TGTGCCAGCAGCCGGGCCGGGACTAGCGGCTACAATGAGCAGTTCTTC. It is translated as CASSRAGTSGYNEQFF.

J is TRBJ2-2 and V is TRBV6-4, with D unresolved. This CDR3 region has 13 residues. Deletions cut 4 bases from V and 2 bases from J, with 5 bases between. CDR1 MRHNA and CDR2 SNTAGT come from the germline V gene. The CDR3 nucleotides read TGTGCCAGCAGTGCCTCAAACACCGGGGAGCTGTTTTTT. Translated, it gives CASSASNTGELFF.

The chain is built from TRBV4-1 and TRBJ1-4; D not certain. Trimming took 4 bases from V and 8 from J, leaving 11 bases between them. Germline V CDR1 and CDR2: MGHRA, YSYEKL. The CDR3 covers 13 residues. CDR3 sequence reads: CASSPRRAEKLFF. CDR3 coding DNA: TGCGCCAGCAGCCCGAGGAGGGCCGAAAAACTGTTTTTT.

This clone appeared once. The chain joins TRBV7-9 to TRBJ2-7, with 8 positions matching TRBD1. J lost 0 bases, V lost 5 bases, and 6 bases had no gene match. This CDR3 has 15 residues. Per germline, CDR1 SEHNR and CDR2 FQNEAQ (reference sequence). This CDR3 reads CASSNRGQDSYEQYF. CDR3 nucleotides: TGTGCCAGCAGCAACCGGGGACAGGACTCCTACGAGCAGTACTTC.

The rearrangement joins TRBV5-1 to TRBJ1-2, with a weak D call TRBD1 (5 bases). Trimming took 3 bases from V and 8 from J, leaving 14 bases between them. The CDR3 contains 13 residues. The germline V gene encodes CDR1 SGHRS and CDR2 YFSETQ. CDR3 region: CASSSSGGTGYTF. In DNA, the CDR3 is TGCGCCAGCAGCTCCTCCGGGGGTACGGGCTACACCTTC.

Only one count was recorded for this clone. V is TRBV5-4 and J is TRBJ1-4; TRBD1 matches 10 bases. Trimming removed 0 bases from V and 7 bases from J; junction bases left unmatched: 0. In germline, CDR1 is SGHNT, CDR2 YYREEE (reference sequence). The CDR3 consists of 14 residues. Here the CDR3 DNA reads TGTGCCAGCAGCTTGGGGACAGGGGGTGAAAAACTGTTTTTT. Amino acids: CASSLGTGGEKLFF.

This clone was detected a few times. The J gene is TRBJ1-2, the V gene TRBV6-4, with 11 bases fitting TRBD1. In germline, CDR1 is MRHNA, CDR2 SNTAGT. Germline trimming cut 2 bases from V and 4 bases from J; bases unmatched to any gene: 0. The CDR3 runs 14 residues. Here the CDR3 reads CASSDGTGGYGYTF. The CDR3 nucleotides are TGTGCCAGCAGTGACGGGACAGGGGGCTATGGCTACACCTTC.

V gene TRBV5-6 combines with J gene TRBJ1-2; 10 positions match TRBD1. Germline values: CDR1 SGHDT, CDR2 YYEEEE. The junction had 9 bases not matched to a gene; V was cut back by 5 bases and J by 2 bases. CDR3 length: 16 residues. The CDR3 spells CASSFPPGQGNYGYTF. The CDR3 DNA reads TGTGCCAGCAGTTTTCCTCCGGGACAGGGGAACTATGGCTACACCTTC.

This clone was found a few times. This chain links TRBV11-3 with TRBJ1-1; TRBD1 agrees at 11 bases. CDR1 is SGHNT, CDR2 YENEEA, per germline. The length of the CDR3 is 16 residues. Germline trimming cut 4 bases from V and 1 base from J; bases unmatched to any gene: 5. In DNA, the CDR3 is TGTGCCAGCAGCTGGACAGGGGGCCGAGGGAACACTGAAGCTTTCTTT. Amino acids: CASSWTGGRGNTEAFF.

In DNA, the CDR3 is TGTGCCAGCAGCTTAGATCTCATTTACTATGGCTACACCTTC. Amino acids: CASSLDLIYYGYTF. The V and J genes are TRBV7-9 and TRBJ1-2; D is uncertain. Trimming took 1 base from V and 3 from J, leaving 9 bases between them. From germline, CDR1 is SEHNR and CDR2 FQNEAQ (reference sequence). The CDR3 extends over 14 amino acids.

The J gene is TRBJ2-7, the V gene TRBV9, with 7 positions matching TRBD2. The CDR3 runs to 18 residues. Germline CDR1 SGDLS, CDR2 YYNGEE. The V and J ends lost 0 bases and 0 bases, in that order; junction bases with no gene match: 12. CDR3 residues: CASSVGLAASPRSYEQYF. CDR3 coding DNA: TGTGCCAGCAGCGTAGGACTAGCCGCCTCGCCCCGCTCCTACGAGCAGTACTTC.

The chain uses TRBV7-9 and TRBJ2-1; D might be TRBD2 (5 bases). The CDR3 length is 15 residues. With 2 bases removed from V and 2 bases from J, the gap between germline ends came to 10 bases. Germline V lookup: CDR1 SEHNR, CDR2 FQNEAQ (reference sequence). CDR3: CASSLSDFTYNEQFF. CDR3 sequence (DNA): TGTGCCAGCAGCTTATCGGACTTTACCTACAATGAGCAGTTCTTC. Complete variable domain (other parts from reference TRBV7-9 and TRBJ2-1): DTGVSQNPRHKITKRGQNVTFRCDPISEHNRLYWYRQTLGQGPEFLTYFQNEAQLEKSRLLSDRFSAERPKGSFSTLEIQRTEQGDSAMYLCASSLSDFTYNEQFFGPGTRLTVL.